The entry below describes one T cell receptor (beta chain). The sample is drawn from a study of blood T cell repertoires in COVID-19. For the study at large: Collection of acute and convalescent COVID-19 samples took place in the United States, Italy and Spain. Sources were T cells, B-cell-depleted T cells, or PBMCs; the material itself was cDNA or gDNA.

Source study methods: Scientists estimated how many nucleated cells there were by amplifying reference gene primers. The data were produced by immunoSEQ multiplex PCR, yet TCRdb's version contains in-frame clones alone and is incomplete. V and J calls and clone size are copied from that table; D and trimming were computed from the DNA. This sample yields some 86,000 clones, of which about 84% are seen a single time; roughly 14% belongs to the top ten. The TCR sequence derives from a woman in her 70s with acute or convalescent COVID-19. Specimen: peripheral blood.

DNA of the CDR3: TGTGCCAGCAGCTTTGAGCACAATGAGCAGTTCTTC. This translates into CASSFEHNEQFF. This chain uses TRBV7-9 with TRBJ2-1; no clear D. This CDR3 region has 12 residues. The germline V gene encodes CDR1 SEHNR and CDR2 FQNEAQ (reference sequence). V lost 3 bases, J lost 5 bases, and 5 bases lay in between.